Each of the 5 T cell receptor beta chains below was sequenced from the same sample in a study of chemoradiotherapy in HPV16-positive cancers. Repertoires were generated with immunoSEQ multiplex PCR, while TCRdb's copy carries only in-frame clones and drops some. Of about 22,000 clones listed, about 87% are singletons. The specimen was blood, collected from a patient who underwent chemoradiotherapy. These receptors all stem from a human donor with HPV-associated anogenital cancer.

This clone was observed a handful of times. The rearrangement uses TRBV7-3 and TRBJ1-1; D is unclear. The CDR3 is 13 amino acids. CDR1 SGHTA and CDR2 FQGTGA come from the germline V gene. V shed 3 bases and J shed 0 bases, with 5 bases lying between them. The CDR3 DNA follows: TGTGCCAGCAGCTTGAGTATGAACACTGAAGCTTTCTTT. Residues: CASSLSMNTEAFF.

V is TRBV2 and J is TRBJ2-2; D ambiguous. The V end was cut by 7 bases, the J end by 5 bases, with 5 bases between. Germline CDR1 and CDR2: SNHLY and FYNNEI. This CDR3 comprises 11 residues. In DNA form, the CDR3 reads TGTGCCAGCATTTGGACCGGGGAGCTGTTTTTT. Amino acid sequence: CASIWTGELFF.

The rearrangement links TRBV28 to TRBJ1-1, with D perhaps TRBD1 (5 bases). CDR3 size: 12 residues. V shed 3 bases and J shed 14 bases, with 16 bases lying between them. Germline CDR1 reads MDHEN; CDR2 reads SYDVKM. Here the CDR3 DNA reads TGTGCCAGCAGTTTGCGGGCAGGGAAGTACTTCTTT. Its translation is CASSLRAGKYFF.

The chain is built from TRBV5-4 and TRBJ2-5; 9 bases match TRBD2. V lost 4 bases, J lost 5 bases, and 6 bases stayed unmatched. The CDR3 has 14 residues. Germline CDR1 and CDR2: SGHNT and YYREEE (reference sequence). Here the CDR3 reads CASSRGGAGETQYF. The DNA of the CDR3 is TGTGCCAGCAGCCGCGGGGGGGCCGGTGAGACCCAGTACTTC.

The rearrangement joins TRBV2 to TRBJ2-3; 10 bases line up with TRBD2. The CDR3 loop spans 14 amino acids. Germline values: CDR1 SNHLY, CDR2 FYNNEI. After removal of 10 bases from V and 0 bases from J, the junction contained 4 bases not matched to a gene. For the CDR3, the DNA is TGTGCCAACCAACTAGCGGGAAGCACAGATACGCAGTATTTT. Its protein product is CANQLAGSTDTQYF.